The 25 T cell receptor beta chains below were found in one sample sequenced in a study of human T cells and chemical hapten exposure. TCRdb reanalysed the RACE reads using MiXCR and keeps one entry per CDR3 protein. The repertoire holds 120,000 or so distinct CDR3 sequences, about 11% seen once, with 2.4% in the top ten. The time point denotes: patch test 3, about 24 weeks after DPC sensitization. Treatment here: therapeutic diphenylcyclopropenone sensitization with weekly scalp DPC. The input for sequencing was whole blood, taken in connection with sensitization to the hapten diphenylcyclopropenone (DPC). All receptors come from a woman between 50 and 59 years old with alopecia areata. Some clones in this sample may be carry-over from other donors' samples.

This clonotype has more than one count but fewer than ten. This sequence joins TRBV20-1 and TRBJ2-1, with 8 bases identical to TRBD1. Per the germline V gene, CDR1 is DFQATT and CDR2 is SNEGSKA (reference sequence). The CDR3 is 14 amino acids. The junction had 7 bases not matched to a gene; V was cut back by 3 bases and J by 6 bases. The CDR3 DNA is TGCAGTGCTAGGGACAGGGTATTGCTCAATGAGCAGTTCTTC. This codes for CSARDRVLLNEQFF.

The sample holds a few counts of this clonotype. The CDR3 reads CASSHVVGPGELFF. The CDR3 coding sequence is TGTGCCAGCAGCCATGTAGTAGGCCCCGGGGAGCTGTTTTTT. The V call is TRBV3-1, the J call TRBJ2-2; the D is unclear. The ends were cut back, 3 bases at V and 6 bases at J, with 11 bases in the middle. Germline V gene data show CDR1 as LGHDT and CDR2 as YNNKEL (reference sequence). The CDR3 sequence is 14 residues long.

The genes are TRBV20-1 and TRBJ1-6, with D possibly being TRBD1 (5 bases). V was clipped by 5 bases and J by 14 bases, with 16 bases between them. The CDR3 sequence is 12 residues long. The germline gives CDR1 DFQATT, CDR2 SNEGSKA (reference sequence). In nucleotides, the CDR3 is TGCAGTGCTCGGGGGTCGTTTCTGGCCCTCCACTTT. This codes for CSARGSFLALHF.

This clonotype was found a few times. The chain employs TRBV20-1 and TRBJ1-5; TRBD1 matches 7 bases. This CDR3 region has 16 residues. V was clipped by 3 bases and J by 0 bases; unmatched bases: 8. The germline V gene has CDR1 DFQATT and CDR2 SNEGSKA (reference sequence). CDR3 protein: CSASPQGVNSNQPQHF. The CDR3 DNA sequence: TGCAGTGCTAGTCCTCAGGGGGTAAATAGCAATCAGCCCCAGCATTTT.

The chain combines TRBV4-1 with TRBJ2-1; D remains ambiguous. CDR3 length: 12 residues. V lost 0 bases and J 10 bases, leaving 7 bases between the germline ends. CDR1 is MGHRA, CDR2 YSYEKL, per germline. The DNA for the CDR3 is TGCGCCAGCAGCCAAGATTCGGCAGAGCAGTTCTTC. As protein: CASSQDSAEQFF.

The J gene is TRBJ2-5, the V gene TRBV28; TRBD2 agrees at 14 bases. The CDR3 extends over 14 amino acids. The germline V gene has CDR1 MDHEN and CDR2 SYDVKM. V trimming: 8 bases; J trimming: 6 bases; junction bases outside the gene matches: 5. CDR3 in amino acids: CASSGTSGSKTQYF. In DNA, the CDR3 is TGTGCCAGCTCCGGGACTAGCGGGAGTAAGACCCAGTACTTC. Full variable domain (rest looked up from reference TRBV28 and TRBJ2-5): DVKVTQSSRYLVKRTGEKVFLECVQDMDHENMFWYRQDPGLGLRLIYFSYDVKMKEKGDIPEGYSVSREKKERFSLILESASTNQTSMYLCASSGTSGSKTQYFGPGTRLLVL.

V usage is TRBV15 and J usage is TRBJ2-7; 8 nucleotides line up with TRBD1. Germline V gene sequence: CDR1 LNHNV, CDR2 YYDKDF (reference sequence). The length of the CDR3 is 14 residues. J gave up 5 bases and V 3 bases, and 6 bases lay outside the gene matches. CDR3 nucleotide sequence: TGTGCCACCAGCAGGGACAGGGCTTCCGACGAGCAGTACTTC. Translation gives CATSRDRASDEQYF.

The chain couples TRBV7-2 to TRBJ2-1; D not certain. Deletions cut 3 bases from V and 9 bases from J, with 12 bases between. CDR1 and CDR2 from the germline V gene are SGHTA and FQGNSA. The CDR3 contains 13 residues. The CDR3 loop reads CASSFQATREQFF. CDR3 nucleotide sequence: TGTGCCAGCAGCTTCCAAGCTACGCGTGAGCAGTTCTTC.

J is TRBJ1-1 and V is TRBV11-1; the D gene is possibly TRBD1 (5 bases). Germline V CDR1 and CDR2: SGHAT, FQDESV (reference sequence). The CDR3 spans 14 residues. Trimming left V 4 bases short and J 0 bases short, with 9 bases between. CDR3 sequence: CASSWQGLNTEAFF. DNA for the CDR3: TGTGCCAGCAGCTGGCAGGGTCTGAACACTGAAGCTTTCTTT. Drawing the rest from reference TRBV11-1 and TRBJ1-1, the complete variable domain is EAEVAQSPRYKITEKSQAVAFWCDPISGHATLYWYRQILGQGPELLVQFQDESVVDDSQLPKDRFSAERLKGVDSTLKIQPAELGDSAMYLCASSWQGLNTEAFFGQGTRLTVV.

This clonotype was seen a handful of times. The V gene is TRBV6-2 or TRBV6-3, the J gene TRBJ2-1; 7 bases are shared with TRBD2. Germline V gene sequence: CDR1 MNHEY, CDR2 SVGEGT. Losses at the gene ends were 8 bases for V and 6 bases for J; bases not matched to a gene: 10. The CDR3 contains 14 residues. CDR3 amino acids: CASLSSGAFNEQFF. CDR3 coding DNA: TGTGCCAGCTTGTCGAGCGGGGCTTTCAATGAGCAGTTCTTC.

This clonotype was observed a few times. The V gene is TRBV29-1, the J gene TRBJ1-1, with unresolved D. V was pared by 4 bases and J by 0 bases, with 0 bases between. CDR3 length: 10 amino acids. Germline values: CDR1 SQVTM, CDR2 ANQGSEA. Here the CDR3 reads CSVVNTEAFF. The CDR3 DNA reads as TGCAGCGTTGTGAACACTGAAGCTTTCTTT.

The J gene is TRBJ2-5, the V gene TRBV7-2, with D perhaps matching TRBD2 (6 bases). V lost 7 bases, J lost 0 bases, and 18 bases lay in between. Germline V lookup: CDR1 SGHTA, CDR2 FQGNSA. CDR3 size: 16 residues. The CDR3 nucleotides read TGTGCCAGCACCCGATTCCCACGGGACTACCAAGAGACCCAGTACTTC. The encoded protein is CASTRFPRDYQETQYF. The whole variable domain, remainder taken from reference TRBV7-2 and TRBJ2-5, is GAGVSQSPSNKVTEKGKDVELRCDPISGHTALYWYRQSLGQGLEFLIYFQGNSAPDKSGLPSDRFSAERTGGSVSTLTIQRTQQEDSAVYLCASTRFPRDYQETQYFGPGTRLLVL.

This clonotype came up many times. CDR3 DNA sequence: TGCGCCAGCAGCTTGGGGCCGGGGCACCAAGAGACCCAGTACTTC. Amino acids: CASSLGPGHQETQYF. The V call is TRBV5-1, the J call TRBJ2-5, with D perhaps being TRBD1 or TRBD2 (5 bases each). CDR3 length equals 15 residues. Deletions cut 0 bases from V and 0 bases from J, with 9 bases between. Germline CDR1 and CDR2: SGHRS and YFSETQ.

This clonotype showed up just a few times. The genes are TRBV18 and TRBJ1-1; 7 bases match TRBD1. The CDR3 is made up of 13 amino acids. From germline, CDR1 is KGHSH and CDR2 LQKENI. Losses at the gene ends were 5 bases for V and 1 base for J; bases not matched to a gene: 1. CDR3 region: CASSRDRNTEAFF. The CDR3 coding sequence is TGTGCCAGCTCAAGGGACAGGAACACTGAAGCTTTCTTT.

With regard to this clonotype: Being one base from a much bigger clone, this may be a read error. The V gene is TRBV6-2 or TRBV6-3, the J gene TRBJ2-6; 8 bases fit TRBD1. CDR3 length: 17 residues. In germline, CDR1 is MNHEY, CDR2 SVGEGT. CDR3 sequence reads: CGSSSTGDTSGANVLTF. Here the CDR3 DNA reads TGTGGCAGCAGTTCGACAGGGGACACGTCTGGGGCCAACGTCCTGACTTTC.

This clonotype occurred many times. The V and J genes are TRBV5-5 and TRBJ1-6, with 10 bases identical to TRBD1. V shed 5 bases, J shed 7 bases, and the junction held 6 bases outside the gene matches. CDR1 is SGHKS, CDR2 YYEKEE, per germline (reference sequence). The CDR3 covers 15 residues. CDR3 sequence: CASRLRQGANSPLHF. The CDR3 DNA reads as TGTGCCAGCAGGCTTCGACAGGGGGCAAATTCACCCCTCCACTTT.

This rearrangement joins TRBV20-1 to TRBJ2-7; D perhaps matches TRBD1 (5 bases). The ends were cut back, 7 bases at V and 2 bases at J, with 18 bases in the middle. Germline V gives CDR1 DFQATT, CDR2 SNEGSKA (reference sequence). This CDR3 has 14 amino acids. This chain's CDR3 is CSGVRFAGTYEQYF. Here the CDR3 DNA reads TGCAGTGGGGTAAGGTTTGCAGGGACCTACGAGCAGTACTTC.

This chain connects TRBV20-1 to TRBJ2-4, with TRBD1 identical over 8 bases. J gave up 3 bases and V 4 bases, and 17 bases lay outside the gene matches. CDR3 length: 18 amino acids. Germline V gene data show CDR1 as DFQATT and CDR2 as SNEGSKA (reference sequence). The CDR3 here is CSATPPMGTGGSKNIQYF. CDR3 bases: TGCAGTGCTACCCCTCCGATGGGGACAGGAGGTAGCAAAAACATTCAGTACTTC.

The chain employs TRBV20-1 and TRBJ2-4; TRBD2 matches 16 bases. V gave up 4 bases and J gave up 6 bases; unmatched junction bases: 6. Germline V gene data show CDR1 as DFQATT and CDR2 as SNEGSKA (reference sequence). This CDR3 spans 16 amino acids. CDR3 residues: CSAKGLAGGLGNIQYF. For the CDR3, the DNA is TGCAGTGCTAAGGGACTAGCGGGAGGGTTGGGAAACATTCAGTACTTC.

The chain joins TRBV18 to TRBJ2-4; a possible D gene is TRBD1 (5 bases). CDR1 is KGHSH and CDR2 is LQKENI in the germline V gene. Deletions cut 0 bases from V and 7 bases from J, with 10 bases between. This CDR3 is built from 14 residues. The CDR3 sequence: CASSPPGQSNIQYF. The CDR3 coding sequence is TGTGCCAGCTCACCACCGGGGCAATCCAACATTCAGTACTTC.

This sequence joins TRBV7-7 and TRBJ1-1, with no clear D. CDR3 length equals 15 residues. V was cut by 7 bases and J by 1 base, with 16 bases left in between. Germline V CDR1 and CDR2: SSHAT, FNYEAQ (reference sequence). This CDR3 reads CASTDPREGNTEAFF. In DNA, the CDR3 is TGTGCCAGCACGGACCCCCGGGAGGGGAACACTGAAGCTTTCTTT.

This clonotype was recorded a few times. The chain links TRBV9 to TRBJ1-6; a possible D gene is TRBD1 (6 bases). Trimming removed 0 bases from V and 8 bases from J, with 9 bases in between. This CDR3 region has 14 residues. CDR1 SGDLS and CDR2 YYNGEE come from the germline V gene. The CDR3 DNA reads TGTGCCAGCAGCGTAGGAGGGGGGGATTCACCCCTCCACTTT. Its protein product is CASSVGGGDSPLHF. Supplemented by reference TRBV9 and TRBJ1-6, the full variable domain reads DSGVTQTPKHLITATGQRVTLRCSPRSGDLSVYWYQQSLDQGLQFLIQYYNGEERAKGNILERFSAQQFPDLHSELNLSSLELGDSALYFCASSVGGGDSPLHFGNGTRLTVT.

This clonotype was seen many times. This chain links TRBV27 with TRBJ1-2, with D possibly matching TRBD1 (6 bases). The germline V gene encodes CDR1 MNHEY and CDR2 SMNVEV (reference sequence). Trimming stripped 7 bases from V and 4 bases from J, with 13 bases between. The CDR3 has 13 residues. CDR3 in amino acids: CASMGEGGYGYTF. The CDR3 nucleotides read TGTGCCAGCATGGGGGAAGGGGGCTATGGCTACACCTTC.

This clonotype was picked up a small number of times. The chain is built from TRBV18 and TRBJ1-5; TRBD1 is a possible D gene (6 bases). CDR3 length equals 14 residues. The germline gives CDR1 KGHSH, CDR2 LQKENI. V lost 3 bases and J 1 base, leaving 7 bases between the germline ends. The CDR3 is CASSPGTSNQPQHF. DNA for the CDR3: TGTGCCAGCTCACCCGGGACAAGCAATCAGCCCCAGCATTTT.

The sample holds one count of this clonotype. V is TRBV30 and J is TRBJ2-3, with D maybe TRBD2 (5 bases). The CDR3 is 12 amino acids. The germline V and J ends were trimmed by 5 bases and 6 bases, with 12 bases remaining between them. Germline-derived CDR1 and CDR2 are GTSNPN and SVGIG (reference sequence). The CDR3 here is CAWGERFDTQYF. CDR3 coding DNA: TGTGCCTGGGGGGAGAGGTTCGATACGCAGTATTTT.